One and the same sample provided the 12 T cell receptor beta chains below, sequenced in a study of molecular identifiers for immune sequencing clone quantification. TCRdb used MiXCR to reprocess the PCR reads, holding one entry per CDR3 protein. The data contain around 480,000 distinct CDR3 sequences, about 21% of them seen just once; the ten biggest clones take up about 0.8%. Sequencing was performed on naive CD8+ T cells from blood, with Jurkat cell RNA spiked in. Regarding subset: FACS-sorted CD8+CD4-CCR7+CD45RA+ naive T cells. The receptors were gathered from a human donor in good health. Some libraries in this study had Jurkat cell RNA spiked in.

Remarks on this clonotype: A much larger clone is a single base away; this may be a read error. This chain connects TRBV5-1 to TRBJ2-2, with D perhaps being TRBD1 or TRBD2 (6 bases each). CDR3 length: 16 amino acids. CDR1 is SGHRS and CDR2 is YFSETQ in the germline V gene. As DNA, the CDR3 is TGCGCCAGCTGCTTGGGGGGCTCAACGAACACCGGGGAGCTGTTTTTT. This encodes CASCLGGSTNTGELFF.

In the case of this clonotype: An end of the junction does not agree with germline; a read error may underlie this. This chain connects TRBV6-2 or TRBV6-3 to TRBJ2-2, with D perhaps given as TRBD1 or TRBD2 (5 bases each). Germline CDR1 MNHEY, CDR2 SVGEGT. The length of the CDR3 is 17 residues. CDR3: CASSYSKKGSDTGELSF. CDR3 sequence (DNA): TGTGCCAGCAGTTACTCGAAGAAGGGTTCGGACACCGGGGAGCTGTCTTTT.

The gene calls are TRBV7-9 and TRBJ2-7; D remains unclear. CDR1 is SEHNR, CDR2 FQNEAQ, per germline (reference sequence). The length of the CDR3 is 13 residues. V dropped 5 bases and J dropped 0 bases, with 8 bases sitting between them. The CDR3, as DNA: TGTGCCAGCAGCACCGATAACTCCTACGAGCAGTACTTC. Translating it yields CASSTDNSYEQYF.

This clonotype appeared many times. The chain has TRBV10-3 and TRBJ1-1; perhaps TRBD1 as D (5 bases). Per the germline V gene, CDR1 is ENHRY and CDR2 is SYGVKD. There are 12 residues in the CDR3. Trimming left V 7 bases short and J 5 bases short, with 11 bases between. CDR3 sequence: CAIMPGGTEAFF. The CDR3 coding sequence is TGTGCCATCATGCCCGGGGGTACTGAAGCTTTCTTT.

The chain has TRBV20-1 and TRBJ2-7, with 10 bases identical to TRBD2. Looked up from germline, CDR1 is DFQATT and CDR2 is SNEGSKA (reference sequence). Unmatched junction bases numbered 11, after V lost 0 bases and J lost 0 bases. The CDR3 spans 18 residues. The DNA for the CDR3 is TGCAGTGCTAGAGATGGTAGGCTAGCGGGAGCTTACTCCTACGAGCAGTACTTC. Translating it yields CSARDGRLAGAYSYEQYF.

The table lists this clonotype with many counts. The chain carries TRBV4-3 and TRBJ1-5; TRBD1 matches 8 bases. V shed 0 bases and J 5 bases; nucleotides not matched to a gene: 6. The CDR3 contains 16 residues. The germline V gene has CDR1 LGHNA and CDR2 YSLEER. This CDR3 is CASSQDSTGGDQPQHF. DNA for the CDR3: TGCGCCAGCAGCCAAGATAGCACAGGGGGTGATCAGCCCCAGCATTTT.

Here the CDR3 DNA reads TGTGCCAGCAGGTCACAGGGGACTGAAGCTTTCTTT. This translates into CASRSQGTEAFF. The J gene is TRBJ1-1, the V gene TRBV6-1, with TRBD1 matching over 7 bases. This CDR3 has 12 amino acids. Germline V gene sequence: CDR1 MNHNS, CDR2 SASEGT. The V segment lost 6 bases and the J segment 5 bases; nucleotides outside the gene matches: 3.

The rearrangement joins TRBV27 to TRBJ2-5, with 11 positions matching TRBD2. The germline CDR1 and CDR2 sequences are MNHEY and SMNVEV (reference sequence). The CDR3 has 16 amino acids. Unmatched junction bases numbered 18, after V lost 5 bases and J lost 13 bases. This chain's CDR3 is CASSPTPGLAEVQWYF. In DNA form, the CDR3 reads TGTGCCAGCAGTCCGACTCCGGGACTAGCGGAGGTGCAGTGGTACTTC.

This clonotype was observed a handful of times. V and J are TRBV28 and TRBJ2-3; D unresolved. The CDR3 spans 16 residues. Trimming shortened V by 1 base and J by 0 bases, and 11 bases separated the two germline ends. In germline, CDR1 is MDHEN, CDR2 SYDVKM. The CDR3: CASSLFLAGSTDTQYF. DNA for the CDR3: TGTGCCAGCAGTTTATTCCTGGCAGGTAGCACAGATACGCAGTATTTT.

Worth noting for this clonotype: A read error may account for a junction end that differs from germline. The chain has TRBV5-6 and TRBJ2-5; D gene uncertain. Germline V gives CDR1 SGHDT, CDR2 YYEEEE. The CDR3 sequence is 16 residues long. The CDR3 reads CASSDLSGQDQETQHF. In DNA, the CDR3 is TGTGCCAGCAGCGACCTGAGTGGTCAGGACCAGGAGACCCAGCACTTC.

The table lists this clonotype with a few counts. This CDR3 reads CASSLAGTVPYGYTF. Here the CDR3 DNA reads TGCGCCAGCAGCTTGGCCGGGACAGTTCCCTATGGCTACACCTTC. The V gene is TRBV5-1, the J gene TRBJ1-2; TRBD1 aligns across 7 bases. Looked up from germline, CDR1 is SGHRS and CDR2 is YFSETQ. Trimming cost V 0 bases and J 4 bases; bases outside gene matches: 6. This CDR3 comprises 15 residues. Together with reference TRBV5-1 and TRBJ1-2, the CDR3 gives the full variable domain: KAGVTQTPRYLIKTRGQQVTLSCSPISGHRSVSWYQQTPGQGLQFLFEYFSETQRNKGNFPGRFSGRQFSNSRSEMNVSTLELGDSALYLCASSLAGTVPYGYTFGSGTRLTVV.

The chain links TRBV13 to TRBJ1-4; 8 positions agree with TRBD1. With V trimmed by 2 bases and J by 4 bases, 3 bases remained unmatched. CDR1 is PRHDT, CDR2 FYEKMQ, per germline (reference sequence). The CDR3 has 15 residues. The CDR3 here is CASSLWGQVNEKLFF. The DNA for the CDR3 is TGTGCCAGCAGCTTATGGGGACAGGTTAATGAAAAACTGTTTTTT. The complete variable domain, with remaining parts taken from reference TRBV13 and TRBJ1-4, reads AAGVIQSPRHLIKEKRETATLKCYPIPRHDTVYWYQQGPGQDPQFLISFYEKMQSDKGSIPDRFSAQQFSDYHSELNMSSLELGDSALYFCASSLWGQVNEKLFFGSGTQLSVL.